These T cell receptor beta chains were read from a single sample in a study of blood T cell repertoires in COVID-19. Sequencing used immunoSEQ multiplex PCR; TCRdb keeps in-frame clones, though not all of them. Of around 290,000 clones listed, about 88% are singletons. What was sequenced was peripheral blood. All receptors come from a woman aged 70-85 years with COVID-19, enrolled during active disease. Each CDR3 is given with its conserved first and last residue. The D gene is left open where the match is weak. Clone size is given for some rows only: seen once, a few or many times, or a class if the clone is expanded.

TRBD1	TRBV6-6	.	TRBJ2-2	CASSAGQAAGELFF	TGTGCCAGCAGCGCGGGACAGGCGGCCGGGGAGCTGTTTTTT
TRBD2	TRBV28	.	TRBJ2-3	CASRNGLGADTQYF	TGTGCCAGCAGAAACGGACTAGGGGCAGATACGCAGTATTTT
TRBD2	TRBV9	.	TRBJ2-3	CASKLSGGGTDTQYF	TGTGCCAGCAAACTAAGCGGGGGGGGCACAGATACGCAGTATTTT
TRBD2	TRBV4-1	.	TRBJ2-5	CASSQGAGGGETQYF	TGCGCCAGCAGCCAAGGGGCGGGCGGGGGAGAGACCCAGTACTTC
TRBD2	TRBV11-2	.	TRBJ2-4	CASSSTKSGGNIQYF	TGTGCCAGCAGCTCCACTAAGTCGGGAGGAAACATTCAGTACTTC
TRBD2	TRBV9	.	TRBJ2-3	CASSVTSGGATDTQYF	TGTGCCAGCAGCGTAACTAGCGGGGGCGCCACAGATACGCAGTATTTT
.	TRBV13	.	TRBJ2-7	CASSLGRGVYEQYF	TGTGCCAGCAGTCTGGGGCGGGGAGTCTACGAGCAGTACTTC
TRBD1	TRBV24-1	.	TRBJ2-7	CATSDPDRGYEQYF	TGTGCCACCAGTGACCCGGACAGGGGTTACGAGCAGTACTTC
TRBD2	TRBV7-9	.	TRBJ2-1	CASSTRTSGGLNEQFF	TGTGCCAGCAGCACGCGGACTAGCGGGGGGCTGAATGAGCAGTTCTTC
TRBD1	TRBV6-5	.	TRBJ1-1	CASPDRVEAFF	TGTGCCAGCCCAGACAGGGTTGAAGCTTTCTTT
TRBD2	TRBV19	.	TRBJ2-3	CASRSQTSGVSDTQYF	TGTGCCAGTAGATCCCAGACTAGCGGGGTTTCAGATACGCAGTATTTT
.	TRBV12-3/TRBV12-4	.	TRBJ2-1	CASNLYRGEQFF	TGTGCCAGCAACCTCTACCGGGGGGAGCAGTTCTTC
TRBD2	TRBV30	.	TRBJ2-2	CAWSAGTSGYPGELFF	TGTGCCTGGAGTGCAGGGACTAGTGGTTATCCCGGGGAGCTGTTTTTT
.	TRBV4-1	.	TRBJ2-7	CASSQGLGSPDYEQYF	TGCGCCAGCAGCCAAGGGTTAGGGAGCCCCGACTACGAGCAGTACTTC
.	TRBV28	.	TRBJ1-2	CASRSTGFLYGYTF	TGTGCCAGCAGATCCACAGGGTTCCTTTATGGCTACACCTTC
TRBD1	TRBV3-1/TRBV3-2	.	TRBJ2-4	CASSPTGGIAKNIQYF	TGTGCCAGCAGCCCGACAGGGGGGATAGCCAAAAACATTCAGTACTTC
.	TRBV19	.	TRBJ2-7	CASSPMGAPYEQYF	TGTGCCAGTAGTCCTATGGGGGCGCCCTACGAGCAGTACTTC
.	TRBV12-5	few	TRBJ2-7	CASGSNYEQYF	TGTGCTAGTGGTTCCAACTACGAGCAGTACTTC
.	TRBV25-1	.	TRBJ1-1	CASSEYLGRGAFF	TGTGCCAGCAGTGAATACTTGGGCAGGGGAGCTTTCTTT
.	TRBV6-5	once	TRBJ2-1	CASTTVIYNEQFF	TGTGCCAGCACCACGGTTATCTACAATGAGCAGTTCTTC
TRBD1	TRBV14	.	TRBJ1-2	CASSTWGQNGYTF	TGTGCCAGCAGCACCTGGGGACAGAATGGCTACACCTTC
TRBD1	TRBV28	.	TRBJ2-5	CASSPTGGRQTQYF	TGTGCCAGCAGTCCGACAGGGGGAAGGCAGACCCAGTACTTC
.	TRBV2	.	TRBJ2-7	CASSVDMASFYEQYF	TGTGCCAGCAGCGTCGACATGGCCAGTTTCTACGAGCAGTACTTC
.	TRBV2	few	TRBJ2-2	CASRVDSLGGELFF	TGTGCCAGCAGAGTAGACAGCTTAGGCGGGGAGCTGTTTTTT
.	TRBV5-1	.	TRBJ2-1	CASSLDSRVSTSRNEQFF	TGCGCCAGCAGCTTGGATAGTCGTGTCTCCACTTCGCGGAATGAGCAGTTCTTC
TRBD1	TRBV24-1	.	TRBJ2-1	CATSEPGQGAVEQFF	TGTGCCACCAGTGAACCCGGACAGGGGGCCGTTGAGCAGTTCTTC
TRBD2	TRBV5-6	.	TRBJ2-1	CASSFGSGGLGLEQFF	TGTGCCAGCAGCTTCGGCTCGGGGGGGCTGGGACTGGAGCAGTTCTTC
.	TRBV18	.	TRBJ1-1	CASSPPWAGVKTEAFF	TGTGCCAGCTCACCACCTTGGGCAGGGGTGAAGACTGAAGCTTTCTTT
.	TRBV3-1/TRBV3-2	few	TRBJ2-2	CASSQGTAGTGELFF	TGTGCCAGCAGCCAAGGGACAGCGGGGACCGGGGAGCTGTTTTTT
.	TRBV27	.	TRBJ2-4	CASSLSRQNIQYF	TGTGCCAGCAGTTTATCGAGGCAAAACATTCAGTACTTC
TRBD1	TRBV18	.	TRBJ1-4	CASSPGQGPNEKLFF	TGTGCCAGCTCACCGGGACAGGGACCTAATGAAAAACTGTTTTTT
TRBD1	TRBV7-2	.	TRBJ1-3	CASSLGKTGFGNTIYF	TGTGCCAGCAGCTTAGGGAAGACAGGGTTCGGAAACACCATATATTTT
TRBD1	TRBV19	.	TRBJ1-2	CASTPGTVNYGYTF	TGTGCCAGTACGCCGGGGACAGTTAACTATGGCTACACCTTC
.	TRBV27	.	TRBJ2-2	CASSLVGGLPGELFF	TGTGCCAGCAGTTTAGTGGGGGGGCTCCCCGGGGAGCTGTTTTTT
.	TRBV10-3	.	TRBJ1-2	CAISGGGYGYTF	TGTGCCATCAGTGGGGGGGGCTATGGCTACACCTTC
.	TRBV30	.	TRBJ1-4	CAWSYNEKLFF	TGTGCCTGGAGCTATAATGAAAAACTGTTTTTT
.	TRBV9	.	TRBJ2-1	CASSVESRGRRFGNEQFF	TGTGCCAGCAGCGTAGAAAGTAGGGGCAGGCGCTTTGGAAATGAGCAGTTCTTC
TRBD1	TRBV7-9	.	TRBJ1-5	CASSFAGGSNQPQHF	TGTGCCAGCAGCTTTGCAGGGGGAAGCAATCAGCCCCAGCATTTT